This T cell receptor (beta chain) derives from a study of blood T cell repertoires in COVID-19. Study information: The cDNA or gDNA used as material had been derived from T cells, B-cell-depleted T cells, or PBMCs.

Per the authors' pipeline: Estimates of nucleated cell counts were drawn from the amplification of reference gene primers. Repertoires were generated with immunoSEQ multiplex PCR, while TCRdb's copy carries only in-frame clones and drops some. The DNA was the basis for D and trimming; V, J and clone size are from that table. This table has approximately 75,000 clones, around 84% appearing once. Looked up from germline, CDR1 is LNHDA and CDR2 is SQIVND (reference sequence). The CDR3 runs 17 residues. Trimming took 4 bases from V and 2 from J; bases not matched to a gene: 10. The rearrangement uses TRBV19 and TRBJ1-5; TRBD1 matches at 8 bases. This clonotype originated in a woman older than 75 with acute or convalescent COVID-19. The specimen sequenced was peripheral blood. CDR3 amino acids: CASSTGQGRNRNQPQHF. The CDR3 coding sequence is TGTGCCAGTAGTACTGGACAGGGAAGGAATCGCAATCAGCCCCAGCATTTT.